Following are 29 T cell receptor beta chains from one sample sequenced in a study of blood T cell repertoires in COVID-19. Assay: immunoSEQ multiplex PCR; the TCRdb copy retains only in-frame clones and omits some. The sample yields about 43,000 clones, roughly 87% seen once. Sequenced sample: peripheral blood. These receptors came from an elderly woman with active COVID-19.

This clone was picked up a small number of times. The genes are TRBV2 and TRBJ2-7, with 11 bases that match TRBD1. Germline loops: CDR1 SNHLY, CDR2 FYNNEI. Trimming removed 5 bases from V and 2 bases from J; junction bases left unmatched: 2. There are 14 residues in the CDR3. The CDR3, as DNA: TGTGCCAGCAGTTGGGGACAGGGGGCCTACGAGCAGTACTTC. Amino acid sequence: CASSWGQGAYEQYF.

The V and J genes are TRBV5-1 and TRBJ1-1; 7 nucleotides agree with TRBD1. The CDR3 extends over 12 amino acids. In germline, CDR1 is SGHRS, CDR2 YFSETQ. After removal of 7 bases from V and 4 bases from J, the junction contained 4 bases not matched to a gene. Here the CDR3 DNA reads TGCGCCAGCCGGGACAGTGTCACTGAAGCTTTCTTT. Translated, it gives CASRDSVTEAFF.

This clone was seen just once. The rearrangement joins TRBV23-1 to TRBJ1-2; 11 bases are shared with TRBD1. TRBV23-1 is flagged as an ORF with uncertain function. This CDR3 has 15 amino acids. With 3 bases clipped from V and 7 bases from J, the junction kept 7 bases outside the gene matches. DNA for the CDR3: TGCGCCAGCAGTCATCCCGGACAGGGGGCGGGTGGCTACACCTTC. The encoded protein is CASSHPGQGAGGYTF.

This clone has just a few counts. The chain is built from TRBV6-2 or TRBV6-3 and TRBJ1-5, with a possible D match to TRBD1 (6 bases). The CDR3 sequence is 14 residues long. Germline V gene lookup returns CDR1 MNHEY and CDR2 SVGEGT. The V and J ends lost 5 bases and 2 bases respectively, with 10 bases between them. CDR3 sequence (DNA): TGTGCCAGCAGTCGACGACAGGGCAATCAGCCCCAGCATTTT. Its translation is CASSRRQGNQPQHF.

V usage is TRBV7-2 and J usage is TRBJ1-6; D possibly corresponds to TRBD1 (6 bases). Trimming pared 5 bases from V and 5 bases from J, leaving 13 bases between. The germline V gene encodes CDR1 SGHTA and CDR2 FQGNSA. The length of the CDR3 is 15 residues. The chain's CDR3 is CASSPEDRNNSPLHF. The DNA of the CDR3 is TGTGCCAGCAGCCCTGAGGACAGAAATAATTCACCCCTCCACTTT.

V usage is TRBV4-3 and J usage is TRBJ2-3; 10 nucleotides align to TRBD2. This CDR3 has 18 residues. CDR1 and CDR2 from the germline V gene are LGHNA and YSLEER. V lost 2 bases to trimming and J lost 2 bases; unmatched junction nucleotides: 10. CDR3 bases: TGCGCCAGCAGCCAATTAAGCTCTAGCGGGGGAACCACAGATACGCAGTATTTT. As protein: CASSQLSSSGGTTDTQYF.

This chain uses TRBV4-3 with TRBJ1-1, with a possible D match to TRBD1 (5 bases). The germline V gene encodes CDR1 LGHNA and CDR2 YSLEER. This CDR3 is 13 amino acids long. V was cut by 3 bases and J by 0 bases, with 5 bases left in between. Here the CDR3 reads CASSQTVNTEAFF. CDR3 nucleotide sequence: TGCGCCAGCAGCCAGACAGTGAACACTGAAGCTTTCTTT.

The chain carries TRBV7-2 and TRBJ2-4; D gene ambiguous. Germline CDR1 is SGHTA and CDR2 is FQGNSA. The CDR3 has 17 amino acids. Deletions cut 2 bases from V and 0 bases from J, with 14 bases between. The CDR3 nucleotides are TGTGCCAGCAGCTTACTCCCCGGCGGTTTAGCCAAAAACATTCAGTACTTC. Translation: CASSLLPGGLAKNIQYF.

V and J are TRBV9 and TRBJ1-4; 7 bases fit TRBD1. Per germline, CDR1 SGDLS and CDR2 YYNGEE. The CDR3 runs to 15 residues. V lost 4 bases, J lost 7 bases, and 10 bases stayed unmatched. The CDR3 DNA sequence: TGTGCCAGCAGCCTAGGGACAGTCTCTAGTGAAAAACTGTTTTTT. Its protein is CASSLGTVSSEKLFF.

The genes are TRBV28 and TRBJ1-1; D is uncertain. CDR3 length equals 12 residues. V was shortened by 7 bases and J by 0 bases, with 6 bases between the two germline ends. CDR1 MDHEN and CDR2 SYDVKM come from the germline V gene. The CDR3 nucleotides are TGTGCCAGCACGTCCCTGAACACTGAAGCTTTCTTT. Translated: CASTSLNTEAFF.

The chain links TRBV11-3 to TRBJ2-2; 7 bases fit TRBD2. Trimming took 5 bases from V and 6 from J; bases not matched to a gene: 3. Germline assignment: CDR1 SGHNT and CDR2 YENEEA. This CDR3 spans 13 amino acids. CDR3 protein: CASSRTSAGELFF. CDR3 coding DNA: TGTGCCAGCAGCCGCACTAGCGCCGGGGAGCTGTTTTTT.

V gene TRBV10-2 combines with J gene TRBJ2-4; 11 nucleotides agree with TRBD2. CDR3 size: 14 residues. V dropped 7 bases and J dropped 7; count of bases not matched to a gene: 6. From germline, CDR1 is WSHSY and CDR2 SAAADI. The CDR3 nucleotides are TGCGCCAGCATTAGTAGCGGGGGGGTGAACATTCAGTACTTC. It codes for CASISSGGVNIQYF.

J is TRBJ1-5 and V is TRBV2, with D possibly matching TRBD1 (6 bases). Trimming stripped 4 bases from V and 7 bases from J, with 17 bases between. Looked up from germline, CDR1 is SNHLY and CDR2 is FYNNEI. The CDR3 is 15 residues long. CDR3 bases: TGTGCCAGCAGTGGGGACAAGGCCCTATCGCAGCCCCAGCATTTT. It specifies CASSGDKALSQPQHF.

This rearrangement joins TRBV20-1 to TRBJ1-2; D is unclear. Trimming removed 6 bases from V and 8 bases from J, with 13 bases in between. This CDR3 has 11 amino acids. Germline V lookup: CDR1 DFQATT, CDR2 SNEGSKA (reference sequence). Here the CDR3 reads CSAPVPEGYTF. The CDR3 DNA reads as TGCAGTGCCCCGGTCCCTGAGGGCTACACCTTC.

This clone has only one observation. The CDR3 is CASSSIAAEIRVETQYF. CDR3 DNA sequence: TGTGCCAGCAGCTCCATAGCAGCGGAGATTCGGGTAGAGACCCAGTACTTC. The J gene is TRBJ2-5, the V gene TRBV21-1; the D segment call TRBD2 is taken from the table without a DNA check. TRBV21-1 is tagged as a pseudogene. The CDR3 covers 17 residues.

The V gene is TRBV7-7, the J gene TRBJ2-3; D not resolved. Trimming removed 1 base from V and 2 bases from J, with 10 bases in between. From germline, CDR1 is SSHAT and CDR2 FNYEAQ (reference sequence). The CDR3 runs to 15 residues. The CDR3 bases are TGTGCCAGCAGCTTAGGTAGTACCGACACAGATACGCAGTATTTT. This encodes CASSLGSTDTDTQYF. Full variable domain (missing parts from reference TRBV7-7 and TRBJ2-3): GAGVSQSPRYKVTKRGQDVTLRCDPISSHATLYWYQQALGQGPEFLTYFNYEAQPDKSGLPSDRFSAERPEGSISTLTIQRTEQRDSAMYRCASSLGSTDTDTQYFGPGTRLTVL.

This clone was recorded only once. The rearrangement uses TRBV6-5 and TRBJ1-6; 7 positions agree with TRBD1. J gave up 9 bases and V 5 bases, and 10 bases lay outside the gene matches. CDR3 length: 15 residues. The germline gives CDR1 MNHEY, CDR2 SVGAGI. CDR3: CASSPTTGLSSPLHF. The CDR3 DNA sequence: TGTGCCAGCAGTCCCACGACAGGGTTGAGTTCACCCCTCCACTTT.

Comment on this clone: One end of the junction varies from germline; a read error may be responsible. The chain recombines TRBV7-7 with TRBJ2-5; 7 nucleotides line up with TRBD1. The CDR3 is 15 residues long. Germline loops: CDR1 SSHAT, CDR2 FNYEAQ (reference sequence). The CDR3 protein is CASSLAQGLGETQYF. In nucleotides, the CDR3 is TGTGCTAGCAGCTTAGCACAGGGGTTAGGGGAGACCCAGTACTTC.

The gene calls are TRBV7-6 and TRBJ2-2; D perhaps matches TRBD1 (6 bases). V was pared by 2 bases and J by 0 bases, with 19 bases between. The CDR3 totals 19 residues. CDR1 is SGHVS and CDR2 is FNYEAQ in the germline V gene. The CDR3 reads CASSLNPTIRGTNTGELFF. CDR3 nucleotide sequence: TGTGCCAGCAGCTTAAACCCGACCATCAGGGGAACGAACACCGGGGAGCTGTTTTTT.

The chain carries TRBV7-8 and TRBJ1-2; D is perhaps TRBD1 (5 bases). V was shortened by 0 bases and J by 8 bases, with 7 bases between the two germline ends. Germline loops: CDR1 SGHVS, CDR2 FQNEAQ. The CDR3 covers 12 residues. CDR3 sequence: CASSLANRGYTF. The CDR3 DNA is TGTGCCAGCAGCTTAGCAAACAGGGGCTACACCTTC.

The chain couples TRBV5-6 to TRBJ2-3; TRBD2 is a possible D gene (5 bases). The germline CDR1 and CDR2 sequences are SGHDT and YYEEEE. CDR3 length: 14 amino acids. V was cut by 2 bases and J by 5 bases, with 12 bases left in between. Written as DNA, the CDR3 is TGTGCCAGCAGCTTAGGACTGTACGAAGATACGCAGTATTTT. Its protein product is CASSLGLYEDTQYF.

This rearrangement joins TRBV27 to TRBJ1-2; the match to TRBD1 covers 10 bases. The CDR3 is 14 residues long. The germline V gene encodes CDR1 MNHEY and CDR2 SMNVEV (reference sequence). J was trimmed by 7 bases and V by 2 bases; bases with no gene match: 4. The CDR3 nucleotides read TGTGCCAGCAGTTTAGACAGGGGGCGCAGTGGCTACACCTTC. Encoded protein: CASSLDRGRSGYTF.

The chain links TRBV28 to TRBJ1-5, with D perhaps TRBD1 (5 bases). CDR1 and CDR2 from the germline V gene are MDHEN and SYDVKM. The CDR3 runs to 15 residues. Trimming took off 5 bases at V and 5 bases at J, with 16 bases between the two ends. In nucleotides, the CDR3 is TGTGCCAGCAGTCATGGGGGGGGGATGGATCAGCCCCAGCATTTT. Its translation: CASSHGGGMDQPQHF.

V and J are TRBV28 and TRBJ1-3; possibly TRBD1 for D (5 bases). The CDR3 spans 12 residues. Germline CDR1 and CDR2: MDHEN and SYDVKM. Trimming took off 6 bases at V and 8 bases at J, with 11 bases between the two ends. CDR3 sequence reads: CASSTGGDTIYF. The DNA for the CDR3 is TGTGCCAGCAGCACGGGGGGGGACACCATATATTTT.

This clone showed up just a few times. The genes are TRBV18 and TRBJ1-2; no firm D call. This CDR3 is built from 15 residues. V shed 6 bases and J shed 4 bases, with 18 bases lying between them. Germline V CDR1 and CDR2: KGHSH, LQKENI. The CDR3 loop is CASSTLDSSSYGYTF. CDR3 DNA: TGTGCCAGCTCTACCTTGGACTCATCGAGCTATGGCTACACCTTC.

The chain uses TRBV30 and TRBJ2-7; TRBD2 matches 8 bases. CDR1 and CDR2 (germline): GTSNPN, SVGIG (reference sequence). Germline trimming cut 4 bases from V and 5 bases from J; bases unmatched to any gene: 16. The CDR3 spans 16 residues. The CDR3 coding sequence is TGTGCCTGGACCAAACTACGGGGGGGGGCGCAAGACGAGCAGTACTTC. It translates to CAWTKLRGGAQDEQYF.

The chain joins TRBV2 to TRBJ2-3, with D maybe TRBD2 (6 bases). From germline, CDR1 is SNHLY and CDR2 FYNNEI. CDR3 size: 14 residues. V was pared by 7 bases and J by 1 base, with 12 bases between. CDR3 nucleotide sequence: TGTGCCAGCAACCTAGGAGGGGGCACAGATACGCAGTATTTT. This codes for CASNLGGGTDTQYF.

This chain uses TRBV5-1 with TRBJ2-7; 12 nucleotides line up with TRBD2. CDR1 and CDR2 from the germline V gene are SGHRS and YFSETQ. The CDR3 runs 15 residues. The trim removed 4 bases at V and 4 bases at J, leaving 6 bases unmatched. DNA of the CDR3: TGCGCCAGCAGCACCGGACTAGCGGGGCCATACGAGCAGTACTTC. Amino acids: CASSTGLAGPYEQYF.

This chain joins TRBV19 and TRBJ1-1; maybe TRBD1 (5 bases). Trimming cost V 2 bases and J 5 bases, with 12 bases left between them. Per the germline V gene, CDR1 is LNHDA and CDR2 is SQIVND (reference sequence). The CDR3 sequence is 14 residues long. Written as DNA, the CDR3 is TGTGCCAGTAGTATATACGGGGAGGGGACTGAAGCTTTCTTT. Translation gives CASSIYGEGTEAFF.